This T cell receptor (beta chain) was retrieved from a study of shared clonotypes between healthy human individuals. Points on this clone: Its target is not known.

General observations from the study: A handful of donors held about 5% of naive CD4 clonotypes in common.

Selected positively for CCR7 and CD45RO-negative, naive CD8 cells excluded terminally differentiated effector memory CD45RA+ cells. All the donors were Caucasian adults who lived in Nashville, Tennessee. The CDR3 has 15 residues. Germline-derived CDR1 and CDR2 are PRHDT and FYEKMQ (reference sequence). Between the trimmed V and J ends, which lost 1 base and 6 bases, there was a span of 12 bases. Sequenced by immunoSEQ multiplex PCR; TCRdb stores in-frame clones only, minus some. There are some 600,000 clones in the sample; 95% to 97% occur only once, and less than 0.12% lies in the top ten. The chain couples TRBV13 to TRBJ2-2; D is possibly TRBD1 (5 bases). This receptor was identified in a young woman in good health. Sequenced input: naive CD8+ T cells sorted from blood. As DNA, the CDR3 is TGTGCCAGCAGCTTAGAGGCGAGCAGGGCCGGGGAGCTGTTTTTT. Protein product: CASSLEASRAGELFF.